The 6 T cell receptor beta chains listed next were all sequenced from one sample in a study of T-cell reconstitution after alpha-beta-depleted transplantation in children. A library of TCRbeta sequences, prepared with unique molecular identifiers, was generated. TCRdb called the PCR reads again in MiXCR, with one record for every CDR3 protein. Of a few hundred thousand distinct CDR3 sequences in the sample, roughly 9.1% were seen once. Sample: PBMCs, taken before TCRalphabeta/CD19-depleted stem cell transplant. The receptor source for this set is a boy in the first two years of life with acute myeloid leukemia, due to receive a stem cell transplant.

This clonotype showed up many times. The chain is built from TRBV12-3 or TRBV12-4 and TRBJ2-7; 12 nucleotides align to TRBD2. The CDR3 is made up of 15 amino acids. After removal of 5 bases from V and 2 bases from J, the junction contained 4 bases not matched to a gene. The CDR3 DNA reads as TGTGCCAGCAGTAGACTAGCGGGGGCTACCTACGAGCAGTACTTC. Translating it yields CASSRLAGATYEQYF.

With regard to this clonotype: With a much larger clone just one base away, this may be a read error. The V gene is TRBV12-5, the J gene TRBJ1-1, with D hard to call. Germline CDR1 reads LGHNT; CDR2 reads FRNRAP. The CDR3 covers 13 residues. The DNA of the CDR3 is TGTGCTAGTGGTTTGGACATCAACACTGACGCTTTCTTT. It yields the protein CASGLDINTDAFF.

This clonotype was seen only a few times. This chain uses TRBV20-1 with TRBJ2-3; D is uncertain. There are 12 residues in the CDR3. Trimming left V 1 base short and J 2 bases short, with 4 bases between. Germline values: CDR1 DFQATT, CDR2 SNEGSKA (reference sequence). CDR3 loop: CSARVATDTQYF. CDR3 sequence (DNA): TGCAGTGCTAGAGTAGCCACAGATACGCAGTATTTT.

The chain carries TRBV12-3 or TRBV12-4 and TRBJ1-2; 10 bases fit TRBD1. The V gene end was trimmed by 4 bases and the J gene end by 5 bases; junction bases not matched to a gene: 7. This CDR3 is 15 amino acids long. Written as DNA, the CDR3 is TGTGCCAGCAGTTCGGGACAGGGGATGAGGTATGGCTACACCTTC. This encodes CASSSGQGMRYGYTF.

At least ten counts were recorded for this clonotype. The chain recombines TRBV12-3 or TRBV12-4 with TRBJ1-5; D remains ambiguous. The CDR3 has 12 amino acids. Trimming took 4 bases from V and 9 from J, leaving 10 bases between them. The CDR3 bases are TGTGCCAGCAGTTACGACGGTGGGCCCCAGCATTTT. It encodes CASSYDGGPQHF.

The table lists this clonotype with many counts. V usage is TRBV4-3 and J usage is TRBJ2-1, with 11 bases identical to TRBD1. The V segment lost 2 bases and the J segment 6 bases; nucleotides outside the gene matches: 6. The CDR3 has 16 amino acids. From germline, CDR1 is LGHNA and CDR2 YSLEER. For the CDR3, the DNA is TGCGCCAGCAGCCAATGGGACAGGGGGAAGGGCAATGAGCAGTTCTTC. The encoded protein is CASSQWDRGKGNEQFF.